The 16 T cell receptor beta chains given below trace back to one sample, sequenced in a study of cytomegalovirus exposure and HLA in healthy donors (dated by TCRdb to 2015 to 2018). Library prep was done by the immunoSEQ multiplex PCR assay. The multiplex PCR relied on a mix of 60 forward primers for TCR Vbeta segments and 13 reverse primers for TCR Jbeta segments. TCRdb re-hosts the immuneACCESS table, in-frame sequences only. Its copies lack some clones; in the studies checked, an unresolved V gene accounts for under half of them, and the cause for the rest is not known. This sample holds 70,000 to 95,000 clones; 75% to 85% were observed only once. Of the sample, 2% to 2.5% falls within the top ten clones. The sequencing input was PBMCs. Receptors were obtained from a man younger than 35 in good health and CMV-seronegative.

Worth noting for this clone: The sample contains more than one DNA sequence encoding this CDR3. The chain joins TRBV25-1 to TRBJ1-2; 7 bases match TRBD1. There are 14 residues in the CDR3. Germline values: CDR1 MGHDK, CDR2 SYGVNS. V was clipped by 2 bases and J by 2 bases; unmatched bases: 2. Here the CDR3 reads CASSERGPNYGYTF. In nucleotides, the CDR3 is TGTGCCAGCAGTGAAAGGGGGCCGAACTATGGCTACACCTTC.

The chain employs TRBV5-5 and TRBJ2-3, with 8 bases that match TRBD1. Looked up from germline, CDR1 is SGHKS and CDR2 is YYEKEE (reference sequence). Trimming cost V 5 bases and J 3 bases; bases outside gene matches: 11. This CDR3 is 16 amino acids long. The DNA of the CDR3 is TGTGCCAGCAGGTACAGTGCTGGACAGGGAACAGATACGCAGTATTTT. The encoded protein is CASRYSAGQGTDTQYF.

The chain links TRBV5-4 to TRBJ2-1; TRBD2 is a possible D gene (6 bases). CDR3 size: 16 residues. V lost 1 base and J 1 base, leaving 12 bases between the germline ends. CDR1 and CDR2 from the germline V gene are SGHNT and YYREEE (reference sequence). Here the CDR3 DNA reads TGTGCCAGCAGCTTGAACGGGGGACTTTCCTACAATGAGCAGTTCTTC. It translates to CASSLNGGLSYNEQFF.

The rearrangement joins TRBV6-5 to TRBJ2-3; 13 nucleotides line up with TRBD2. The CDR3 loop spans 16 amino acids. V shed 4 bases, J shed 7 bases, and the junction held 8 bases outside the gene matches. Germline-derived CDR1 and CDR2 are MNHEY and SVGAGI. CDR3 loop: CASSSKLAGGPYTQYF. The CDR3 coding sequence is TGTGCCAGCAGTTCTAAACTAGCGGGGGGGCCATATACGCAGTATTTT.

This clone appeared once. The chain employs TRBV5-1 and TRBJ2-7; TRBD2 agrees at 7 bases. The J segment lost 0 bases and the V segment lost 2 bases, leaving 5 bases of the junction unmatched. CDR3 length: 15 residues. Germline CDR1 reads SGHRS; CDR2 reads YFSETQ. CDR3 DNA sequence: TGCGCCAGCAGCTTACGCGGGGGAAGCTCCTACGAGCAGTACTTC. Its protein is CASSLRGGSSYEQYF.

The rearrangement uses TRBV5-7 and TRBJ1-4, with 7 bases identical to TRBD1. TRBV5-7 carries the ORF label, with uncertain function. V lost 2 bases, J lost 6 bases, and 4 bases stayed unmatched. The CDR3 length is 14 residues. CDR3 coding DNA: TGTGCCAGCAGCTTCTCGGACAGGTATGAAAAACTGTTTTTT. This gives the protein CASSFSDRYEKLFF.

This clone occurred once. V usage is TRBV2 and J usage is TRBJ2-5; TRBD1 is a possible D gene (6 bases). The CDR3 runs 10 residues. Germline lookup yields CDR1 SNHLY and CDR2 FYNNEI. The V end was cut by 7 bases, the J end by 7 bases, with 7 bases between. The CDR3 protein is CASTRGTQYF. The CDR3 DNA reads TGTGCCAGCACCAGGGGGACCCAGTACTTC.

This clone was observed a few times. V and J are TRBV6-1 and TRBJ2-7, with 9 bases fitting TRBD1. V lost 3 bases, J lost 5 bases, and 20 bases stayed unmatched. The CDR3 totals 19 residues. Germline V gene data show CDR1 as MNHNS and CDR2 as SASEGT. CDR3 bases: TGTGCCAGCAGTGAGGGGACAGGGTTTTCGACGTACGGGCCGGACGAGCAGTACTTC. The encoded protein is CASSEGTGFSTYGPDEQYF.

The chain has TRBV5-1 and TRBJ1-2; 8 positions agree with TRBD1. Germline CDR1 SGHRS, CDR2 YFSETQ. The CDR3 spans 16 residues. With V trimmed by 2 bases and J by 5 bases, 11 bases remained unmatched. CDR3 residues: CASSLSPTGGDYGYTF. The CDR3 DNA follows: TGCGCCAGCAGCTTAAGTCCCACAGGGGGGGATTATGGCTACACCTTC. Drawing the rest from reference TRBV5-1 and TRBJ1-2, the complete variable domain is KAGVTQTPRYLIKTRGQQVTLSCSPISGHRSVSWYQQTPGQGLQFLFEYFSETQRNKGNFPGRFSGRQFSNSRSEMNVSTLELGDSALYLCASSLSPTGGDYGYTFGSGTRLTVV.

The chain joins TRBV9 to TRBJ1-1; 9 bases match TRBD1. Germline-derived CDR1 and CDR2 are SGDLS and YYNGEE. The V gene end was trimmed by 3 bases and the J gene end by 4 bases; junction bases not matched to a gene: 13. This CDR3 comprises 17 residues. CDR3 nucleotides: TGTGCCAGCAGCGAGAGAGGGGGGACAGGGACCGGCACTGAAGCTTTCTTT. It is translated as CASSERGGTGTGTEAFF.

This clone was detected a few times. V and J are TRBV7-3 and TRBJ1-2, with D uncertain. The germline V gene encodes CDR1 SGHTA and CDR2 FQGTGA. V was clipped by 1 base and J by 2 bases, with 17 bases between them. CDR3 length equals 17 residues. The CDR3 bases are TGTGCCAGCAGCTTAAAAGCTTTCCCCGAGGCGAACTATGGCTACACCTTC. It yields the protein CASSLKAFPEANYGYTF.

The genes are TRBV6-1 and TRBJ1-5; tentative D call: TRBD1 (5 bases). This CDR3 has 15 amino acids. Trimming removed 4 bases at V and 1 base at J, with 11 bases between. Per the germline V gene, CDR1 is MNHNS and CDR2 is SASEGT. CDR3 sequence: CASSGSRASNQPQHF. CDR3 sequence (DNA): TGTGCCAGCAGTGGGAGCAGGGCAAGCAATCAGCCCCAGCATTTT.

The V gene is TRBV5-1, the J gene TRBJ2-7; perhaps TRBD1 as D (7 bases). From germline, CDR1 is SGHRS and CDR2 YFSETQ. Trimming took 2 bases from V and 0 from J, leaving 15 bases between them. The CDR3 is 16 amino acids. This CDR3 is CASSFGARGDSYEQYF. The CDR3 DNA is TGCGCCAGCAGCTTCGGGGCCAGGGGGGACTCCTACGAGCAGTACTTC.

The chain is built from TRBV5-4 and TRBJ2-7, with D perhaps matching TRBD1 (5 bases). Trimming cost V 0 bases and J 2 bases, with 12 bases left between them. CDR3 length equals 15 residues. Germline V CDR1 and CDR2: SGHNT, YYREEE (reference sequence). CDR3 residues: CASSLAPGMAYEQYF. The DNA for the CDR3 is TGTGCCAGCAGCTTGGCGCCAGGGATGGCCTACGAGCAGTACTTC.

This clone was detected once. The chain links TRBV7-9 to TRBJ2-7, with no clear D. The germline V gene encodes CDR1 SEHNR and CDR2 FQNEAQ (reference sequence). The CDR3 totals 11 residues. Trimming took off 5 bases at V and 7 bases at J, with 9 bases between the two ends. CDR3 bases: TGTGCCAGCAGCCCCCTGAGTGAGCAGTACTTC. This codes for CASSPLSEQYF.

This sequence joins TRBV18 and TRBJ2-1; TRBD2 matches 8 bases. This CDR3 spans 15 amino acids. Germline V CDR1 and CDR2: KGHSH, LQKENI. Trimming at V came to 6 bases and at J to 0 bases, leaving 4 bases not matched to a gene. Written as DNA, the CDR3 is TGTGCCAGCTCGGAGCGGGGGAGCTCCTACAATGAGCAGTTCTTC. Amino acid sequence: CASSERGSSYNEQFF.